This TCR beta chain was captured in a study of blood T cell repertoires in COVID-19. The table came from immunoSEQ multiplex PCR; TCRdb's copy has only in-frame clones and leaves some out. The repertoire has a few hundred thousand clones, approximately 85% of them found once; the top ten carry 0.87%. The V gene's germline CDR1 is SNHLY and CDR2 FYNNEI. The ends lost 4 bases at V and 8 bases at J; junction bases unmatched: 10. The CDR3 is made up of 15 amino acids. This TCR came from a human donor with COVID-19, enrolled during active disease. The donor label of this sample is uncertain. The rearrangement joins TRBV2 to TRBJ1-2, with 10 positions matching TRBD1. Sequenced input: peripheral blood. The CDR3 here is CASSGVDRGLGGYTF. CDR3 DNA: TGTGCCAGCAGTGGAGTAGACAGGGGGCTCGGAGGCTACACCTTC.